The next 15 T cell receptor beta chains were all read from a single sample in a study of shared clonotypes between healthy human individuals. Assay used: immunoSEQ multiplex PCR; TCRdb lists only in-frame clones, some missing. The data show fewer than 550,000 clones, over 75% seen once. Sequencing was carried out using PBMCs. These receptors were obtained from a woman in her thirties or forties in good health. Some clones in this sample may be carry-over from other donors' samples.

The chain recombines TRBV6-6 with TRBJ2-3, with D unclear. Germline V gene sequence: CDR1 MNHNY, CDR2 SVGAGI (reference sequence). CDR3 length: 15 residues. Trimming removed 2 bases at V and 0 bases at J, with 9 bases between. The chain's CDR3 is CASSYGQVSTDTQYF. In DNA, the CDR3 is TGTGCCAGCAGTTACGGTCAGGTTAGCACAGATACGCAGTATTTT.

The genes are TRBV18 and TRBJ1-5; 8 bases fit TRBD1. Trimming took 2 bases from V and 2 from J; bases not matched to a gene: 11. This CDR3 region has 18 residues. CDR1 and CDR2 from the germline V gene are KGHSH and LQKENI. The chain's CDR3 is CASSPSRQGFFGNQPQHF. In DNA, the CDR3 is TGTGCCAGCTCACCATCCCGACAGGGGTTCTTCGGCAATCAGCCCCAGCATTTT.

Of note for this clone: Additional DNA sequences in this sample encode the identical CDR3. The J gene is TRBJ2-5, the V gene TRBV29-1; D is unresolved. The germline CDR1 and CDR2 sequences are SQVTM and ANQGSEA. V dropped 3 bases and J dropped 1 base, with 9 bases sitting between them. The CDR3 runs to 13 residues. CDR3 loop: CSVEWYGQETQYF. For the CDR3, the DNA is TGCAGCGTTGAGTGGTATGGCCAAGAGACCCAGTACTTC. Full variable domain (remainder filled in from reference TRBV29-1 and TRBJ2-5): SAVISQKPSRDICQRGTSLTIQCQVDSQVTMMFWYRQQPGQSLTLIATANQGSEATYESGFVIDKFPISRPNLTFSTLTVSNMSPEDSSIYLCSVEWYGQETQYFGPGTRLLVL.

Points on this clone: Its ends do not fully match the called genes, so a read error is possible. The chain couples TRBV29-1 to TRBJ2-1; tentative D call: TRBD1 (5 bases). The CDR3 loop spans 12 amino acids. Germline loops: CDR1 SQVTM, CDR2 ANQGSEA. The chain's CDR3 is CSVEGEQSLLFF. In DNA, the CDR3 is TGCAGCGTGGAAGGGGAACAGAGCCTGCTGTTCTTC.

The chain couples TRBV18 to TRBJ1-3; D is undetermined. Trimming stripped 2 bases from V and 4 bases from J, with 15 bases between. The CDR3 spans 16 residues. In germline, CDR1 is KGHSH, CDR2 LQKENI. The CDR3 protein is CASSPTTQELGNTIYF. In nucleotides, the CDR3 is TGTGCCAGCTCACCAACCACTCAGGAACTGGGAAACACCATATATTTT.

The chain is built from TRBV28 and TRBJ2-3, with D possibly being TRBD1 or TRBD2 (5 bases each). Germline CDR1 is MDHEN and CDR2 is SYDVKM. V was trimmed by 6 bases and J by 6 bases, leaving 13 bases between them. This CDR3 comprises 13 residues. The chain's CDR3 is CASRWGRTDTQYF. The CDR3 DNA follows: TGTGCCAGCAGATGGGGGAGAACGGATACGCAGTATTTT.

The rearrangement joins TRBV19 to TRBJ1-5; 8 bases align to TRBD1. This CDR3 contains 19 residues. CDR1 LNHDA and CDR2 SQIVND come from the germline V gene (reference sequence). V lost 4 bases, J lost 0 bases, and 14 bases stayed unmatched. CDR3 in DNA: TGTGCCAGTAGTAAGGGCCCGGGACAGGTGGCCTATAGCAATCAGCCCCAGCATTTT. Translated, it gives CASSKGPGQVAYSNQPQHF.

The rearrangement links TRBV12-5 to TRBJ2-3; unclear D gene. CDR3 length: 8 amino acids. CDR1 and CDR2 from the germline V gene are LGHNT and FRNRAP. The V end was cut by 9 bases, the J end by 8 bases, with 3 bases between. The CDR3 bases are TGTGCTAGAAGTACGCAGTATTTT. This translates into CARSTQYF.

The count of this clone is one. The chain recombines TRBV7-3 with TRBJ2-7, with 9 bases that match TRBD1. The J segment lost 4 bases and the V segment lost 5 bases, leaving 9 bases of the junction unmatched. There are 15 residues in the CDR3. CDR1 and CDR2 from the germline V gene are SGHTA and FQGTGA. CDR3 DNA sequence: TGTGCCAGCAGCCCGGCCGGGACAGGGCTATACGAGCAGTACTTC. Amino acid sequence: CASSPAGTGLYEQYF.

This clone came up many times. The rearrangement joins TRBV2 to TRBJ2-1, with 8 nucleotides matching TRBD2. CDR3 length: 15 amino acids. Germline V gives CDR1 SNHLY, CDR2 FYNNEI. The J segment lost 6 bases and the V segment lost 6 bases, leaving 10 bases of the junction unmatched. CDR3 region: CASRRAGGGSNEQFF. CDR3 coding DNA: TGTGCCAGCAGGCGTGCGGGGGGAGGGTCCAATGAGCAGTTCTTC.

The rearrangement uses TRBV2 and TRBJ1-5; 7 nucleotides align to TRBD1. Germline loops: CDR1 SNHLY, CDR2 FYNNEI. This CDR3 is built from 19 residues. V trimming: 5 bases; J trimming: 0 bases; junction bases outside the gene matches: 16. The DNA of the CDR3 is TGTGCCAGCAGTTGGGCAGGGGGGGGCGCGATAGATAGCAATCAGCCCCAGCATTTT. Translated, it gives CASSWAGGGAIDSNQPQHF.

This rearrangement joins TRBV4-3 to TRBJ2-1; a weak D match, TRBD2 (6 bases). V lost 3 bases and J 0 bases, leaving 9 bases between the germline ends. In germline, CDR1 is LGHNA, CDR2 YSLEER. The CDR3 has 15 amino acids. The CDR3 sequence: CASSQGSGSYNEQFF. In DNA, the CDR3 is TGCGCCAGCAGCCAGGGTAGCGGCTCCTACAATGAGCAGTTCTTC.

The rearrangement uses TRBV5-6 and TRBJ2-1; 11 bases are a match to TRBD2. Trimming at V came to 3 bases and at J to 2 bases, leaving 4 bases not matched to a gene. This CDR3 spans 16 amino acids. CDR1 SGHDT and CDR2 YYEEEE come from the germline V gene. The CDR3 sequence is CASSWIAGGTYNEQFF. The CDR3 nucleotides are TGTGCCAGCAGCTGGATAGCGGGAGGGACCTACAATGAGCAGTTCTTC.

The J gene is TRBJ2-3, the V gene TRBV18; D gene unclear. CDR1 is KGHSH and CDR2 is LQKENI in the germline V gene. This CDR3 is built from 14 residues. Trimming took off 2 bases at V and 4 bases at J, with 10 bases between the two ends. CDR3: CASSPSRRADTQYF. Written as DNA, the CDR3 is TGTGCCAGCTCACCAAGCAGGCGAGCAGATACGCAGTATTTT.

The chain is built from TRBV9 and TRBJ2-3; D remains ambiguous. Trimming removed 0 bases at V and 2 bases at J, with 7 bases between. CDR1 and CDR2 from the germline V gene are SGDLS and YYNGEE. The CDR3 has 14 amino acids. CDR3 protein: CASSVGSATDTQYF. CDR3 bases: TGTGCCAGCAGCGTAGGTTCCGCCACAGATACGCAGTATTTT.